This T cell receptor beta chain was identified in a study of blood T cell repertoires in COVID-19. As for the study in general: Specimens from acute and convalescent COVID-19 originated in the United States, Italy and Spain.

Authors' analysis steps: Amplification of reference gene primers was used by the study to estimate nucleated cell counts. Profiling relied on immunoSEQ multiplex PCR, and the TCRdb table lists in-frame clones only, not all of them. V and J calls and clone size are as listed in that table; D and trimming were resolved from the DNA. Seen here are 250,000 to 300,000 clones, less than 90% observed once, and the top ten hold less than 15%. This CDR3 is 13 amino acids long. Germline V gene sequence: CDR1 SGHRS, CDR2 YFSETQ. V shed 5 bases and J shed 3 bases, with 12 bases lying between them. The sequence was collected from a woman aged 30 to 39 with COVID-19, enrolled during active disease. Material for sequencing was peripheral blood. The chain couples TRBV5-1 to TRBJ2-7, with TRBD2 as a possible D gene (5 bases). This chain's CDR3 is CASRKPGLYEQYF. CDR3 bases: TGCGCCAGCAGGAAGCCAGGACTCTACGAGCAGTACTTC.